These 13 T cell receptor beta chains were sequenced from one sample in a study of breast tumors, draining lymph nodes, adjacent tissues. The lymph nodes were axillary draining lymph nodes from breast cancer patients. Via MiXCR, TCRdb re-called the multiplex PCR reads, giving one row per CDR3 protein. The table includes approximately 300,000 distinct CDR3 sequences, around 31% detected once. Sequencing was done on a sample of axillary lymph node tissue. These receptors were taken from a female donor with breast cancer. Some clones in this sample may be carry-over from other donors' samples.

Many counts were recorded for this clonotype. Here the CDR3 DNA reads TGTGCCAGCAGCTTAAATACAGGACCACTTAACTATGGCTACACCTTC. As protein: CASSLNTGPLNYGYTF. The chain combines TRBV7-8 with TRBJ1-2, with D possibly TRBD1 on 5 matching bases. V was trimmed by 2 bases and J by 1 base, leaving 14 bases between them. CDR1 is SGHVS, CDR2 FQNEAQ, per germline. The CDR3 totals 16 residues.

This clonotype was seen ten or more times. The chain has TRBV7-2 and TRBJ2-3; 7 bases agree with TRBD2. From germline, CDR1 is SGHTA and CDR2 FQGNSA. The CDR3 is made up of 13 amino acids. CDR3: CASAGDGTDTQYF. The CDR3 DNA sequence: TGTGCATCGGCGGGAGACGGTACAGATACGCAGTATTTT.

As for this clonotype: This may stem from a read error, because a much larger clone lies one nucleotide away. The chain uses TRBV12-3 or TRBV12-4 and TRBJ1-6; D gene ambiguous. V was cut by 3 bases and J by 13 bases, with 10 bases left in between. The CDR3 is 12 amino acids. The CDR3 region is CASSFTKGPLHF. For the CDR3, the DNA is TGTGCCAGCAGTTTCACCAAAGGTCCCCTCCACTTT.

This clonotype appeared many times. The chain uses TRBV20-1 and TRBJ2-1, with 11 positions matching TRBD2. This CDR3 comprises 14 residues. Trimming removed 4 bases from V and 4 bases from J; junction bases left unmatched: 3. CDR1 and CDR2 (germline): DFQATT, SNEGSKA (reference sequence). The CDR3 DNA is TGCAGTGCTAAACTAGCGGGGGAATACAATGAGCAGTTCTTC. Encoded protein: CSAKLAGEYNEQFF.

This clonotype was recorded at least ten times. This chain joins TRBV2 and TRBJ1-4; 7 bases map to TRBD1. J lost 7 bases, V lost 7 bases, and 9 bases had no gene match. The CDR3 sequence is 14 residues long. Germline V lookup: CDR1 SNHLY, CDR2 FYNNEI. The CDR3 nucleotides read TGTGCCAGCACCCGGACAGGAGTGGGTGAAAAACTGTTTTTT. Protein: CASTRTGVGEKLFF.

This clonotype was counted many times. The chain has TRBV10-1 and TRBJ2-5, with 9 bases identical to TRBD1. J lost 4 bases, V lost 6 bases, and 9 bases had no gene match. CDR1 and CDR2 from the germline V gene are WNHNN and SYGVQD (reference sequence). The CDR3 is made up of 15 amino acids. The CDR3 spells CASSRDRVSGETQYF. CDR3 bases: TGCGCCAGCAGCCGGGACAGGGTATCGGGAGAGACCCAGTACTTC.

CDR3 nucleotide sequence: TGTGCCAGCAGTTGCAGAGGGAGCAATGAGCAGTTCTTC. This encodes CASSCRGSNEQFF. This sequence joins TRBV6-5 and TRBJ2-1, with D tentatively TRBD2 (5 bases). The CDR3 is made up of 13 amino acids. V shed 4 bases and J shed 6 bases, with 10 bases lying between them. Germline CDR1 reads MNHEY; CDR2 reads SVGAGI.

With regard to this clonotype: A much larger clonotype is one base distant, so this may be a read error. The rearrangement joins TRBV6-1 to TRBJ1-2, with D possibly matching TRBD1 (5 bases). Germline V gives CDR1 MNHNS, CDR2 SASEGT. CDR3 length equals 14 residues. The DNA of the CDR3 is TGTGCCAGCAGTAAAGCCTCTAGGACACAACTCTACACCTTC. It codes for CASSKASRTQLYTF.

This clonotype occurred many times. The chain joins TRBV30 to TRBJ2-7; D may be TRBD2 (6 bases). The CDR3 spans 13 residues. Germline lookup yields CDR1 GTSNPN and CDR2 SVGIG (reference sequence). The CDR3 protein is CAIVAANSYEQYF. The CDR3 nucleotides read TGTGCTATCGTAGCGGCAAACTCCTACGAGCAGTACTTC.

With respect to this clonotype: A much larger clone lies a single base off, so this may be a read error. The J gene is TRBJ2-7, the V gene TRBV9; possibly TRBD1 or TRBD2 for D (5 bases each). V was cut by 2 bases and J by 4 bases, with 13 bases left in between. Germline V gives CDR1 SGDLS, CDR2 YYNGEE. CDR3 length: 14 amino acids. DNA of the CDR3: TGTGCCAGCAGCGTTGGGGACGCCTCTTACGAGCAGTACTTC. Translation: CASSVGDASYEQYF.

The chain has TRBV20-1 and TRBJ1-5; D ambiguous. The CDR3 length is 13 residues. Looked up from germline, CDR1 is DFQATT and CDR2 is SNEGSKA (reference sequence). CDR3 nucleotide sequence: TGCAGCGTAAGCGCCTGGCGGGAGCAGTACGAGCATTTT. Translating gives CSVSAWREQYEHF.

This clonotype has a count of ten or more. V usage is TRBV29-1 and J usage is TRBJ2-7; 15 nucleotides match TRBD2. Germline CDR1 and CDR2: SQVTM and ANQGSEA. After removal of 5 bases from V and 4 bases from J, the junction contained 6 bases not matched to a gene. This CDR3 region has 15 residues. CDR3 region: CSVSGGLAGGYEQYF. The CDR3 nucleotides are TGCAGCGTTTCAGGGGGACTAGCGGGAGGATACGAGCAGTACTTC.

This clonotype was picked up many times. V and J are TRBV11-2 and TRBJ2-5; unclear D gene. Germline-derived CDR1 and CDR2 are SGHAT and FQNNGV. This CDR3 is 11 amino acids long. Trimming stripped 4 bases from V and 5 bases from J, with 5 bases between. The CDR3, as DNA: TGTGCCAGCAGCTCAACGGAGACCCAGTACTTC. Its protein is CASSSTETQYF.